The clone carrying this TCR beta chain appeared a few times. The antigen remains unidentified. The entry originates in a study of T-cell reconstitution after alpha-beta-depleted transplantation in children. Findings and limits, study-wide: Newly produced T cells mostly accounted for T-cell counts and diversity one year post-transplant.

The germline CDR1 and CDR2 sequences are DFQATT and SNEGSKA (reference sequence). This CDR3 contains 15 residues. V trimming: 6 bases; J trimming: 5 bases; junction bases outside the gene matches: 10. The TCRbeta library incorporated unique molecular identifiers. TCRdb reprocessed the PCR reads via MiXCR and lists one record per CDR3 protein. The data show around 490,000 distinct CDR3 sequences, with 10% to 12% seen just once and less than 15% held by the top ten. The specimen was PBMCs, mostly from graft donor cells, collected 180 days after TCRalphabeta/CD19-depleted stem cell transplant. This chain connects TRBV20-1 to TRBJ1-4; 9 bases map to TRBD1. The receptor was isolated from a female patient aged 2-15 years who had a stem cell transplant for aplastic anemia, so the T cells may come from the graft donor. The DNA for the CDR3 is TGCAGTGCCCGAAGGGGCGGGACAGGGAATGAAAAACTGTTTTTT. As protein: CSARRGGTGNEKLFF.